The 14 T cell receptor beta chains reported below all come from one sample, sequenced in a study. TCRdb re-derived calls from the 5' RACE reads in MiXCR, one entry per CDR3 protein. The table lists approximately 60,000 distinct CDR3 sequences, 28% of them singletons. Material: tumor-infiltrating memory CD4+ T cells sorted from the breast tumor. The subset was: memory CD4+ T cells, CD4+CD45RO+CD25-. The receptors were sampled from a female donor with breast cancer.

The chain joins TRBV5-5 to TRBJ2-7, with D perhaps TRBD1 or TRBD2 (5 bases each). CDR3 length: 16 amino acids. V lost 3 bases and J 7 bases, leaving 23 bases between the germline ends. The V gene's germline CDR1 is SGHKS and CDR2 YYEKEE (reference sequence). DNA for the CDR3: TGTGCCAGCAGCTCGGGGCCCGACACCTCCTACAATGAGCAGTACTTC. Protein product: CASSSGPDTSYNEQYF.

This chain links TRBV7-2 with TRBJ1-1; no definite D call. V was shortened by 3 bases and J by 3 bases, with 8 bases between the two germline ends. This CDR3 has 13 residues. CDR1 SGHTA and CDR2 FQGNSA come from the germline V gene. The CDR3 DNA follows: TGTGCCAGCAGCTTGAACAGCTACACTGAAGCTTTCTTT. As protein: CASSLNSYTEAFF.

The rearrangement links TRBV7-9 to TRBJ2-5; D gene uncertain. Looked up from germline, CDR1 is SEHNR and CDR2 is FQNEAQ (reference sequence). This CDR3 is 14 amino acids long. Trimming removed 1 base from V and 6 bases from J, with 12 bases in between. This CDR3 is CASSLDSEPQTQYF. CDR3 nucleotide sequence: TGTGCCAGCAGCTTAGATTCGGAGCCGCAGACCCAGTACTTC.

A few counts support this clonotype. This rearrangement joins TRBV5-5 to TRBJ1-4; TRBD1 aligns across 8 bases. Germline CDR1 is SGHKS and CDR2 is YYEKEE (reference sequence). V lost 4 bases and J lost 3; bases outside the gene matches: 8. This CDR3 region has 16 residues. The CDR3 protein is CASSLGTGFSNEKLFF. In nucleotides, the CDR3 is TGTGCCAGCAGCCTCGGGACAGGCTTCTCTAATGAAAAACTGTTTTTT.

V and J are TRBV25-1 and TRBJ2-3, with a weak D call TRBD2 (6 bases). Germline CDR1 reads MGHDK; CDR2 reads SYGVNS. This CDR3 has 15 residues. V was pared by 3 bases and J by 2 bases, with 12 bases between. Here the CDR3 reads CASSDSREVTDTQYF. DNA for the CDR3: TGTGCCAGCAGTGACTCGAGGGAGGTCACAGATACGCAGTATTTT.

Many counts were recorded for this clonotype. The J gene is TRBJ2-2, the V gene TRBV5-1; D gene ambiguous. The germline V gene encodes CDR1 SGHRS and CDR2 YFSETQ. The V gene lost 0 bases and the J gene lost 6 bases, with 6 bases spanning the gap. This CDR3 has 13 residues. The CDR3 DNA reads TGCGCCAGCAGCTTGGTACAGTCCGGGGAGCTGTTTTTT. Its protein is CASSLVQSGELFF. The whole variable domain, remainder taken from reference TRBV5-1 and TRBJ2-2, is KAGVTQTPRYLIKTRGQQVTLSCSPISGHRSVSWYQQTPGQGLQFLFEYFSETQRNKGNFPGRFSGRQFSNSRSEMNVSTLELGDSALYLCASSLVQSGELFFGEGSRLTVL.

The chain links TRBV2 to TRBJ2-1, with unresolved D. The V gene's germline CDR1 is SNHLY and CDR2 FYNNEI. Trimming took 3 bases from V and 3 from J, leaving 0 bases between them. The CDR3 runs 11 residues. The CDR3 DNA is TGTGCCAGCAGTGACTACAATGAGCAGTTCTTC. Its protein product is CASSDYNEQFF.

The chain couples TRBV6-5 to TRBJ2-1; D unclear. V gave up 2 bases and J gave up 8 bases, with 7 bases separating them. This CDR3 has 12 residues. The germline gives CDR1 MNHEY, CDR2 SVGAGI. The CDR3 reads CASSYRGYEQFF. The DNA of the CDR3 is TGTGCCAGCAGTTACCGTGGGTATGAGCAGTTCTTC.

The CDR3 loop is CASSLRGTPNPGELFF. The DNA for the CDR3 is TGCGCCAGCAGCTTGCGTGGGACCCCAAATCCCGGGGAGCTGTTTTTT. This chain joins TRBV5-1 and TRBJ2-2, with D possibly being TRBD1 or TRBD2 (5 bases each). Germline V gene data show CDR1 as SGHRS and CDR2 as YFSETQ. V was pared by 1 base and J by 6 bases, with 16 bases between. This CDR3 has 16 amino acids.

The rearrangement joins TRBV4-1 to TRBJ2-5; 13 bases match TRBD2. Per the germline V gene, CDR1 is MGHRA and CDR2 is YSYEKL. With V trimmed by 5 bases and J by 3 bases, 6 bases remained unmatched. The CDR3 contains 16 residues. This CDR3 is CASSFGLAGVKETQYF. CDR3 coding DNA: TGCGCCAGCAGCTTCGGACTAGCGGGAGTGAAAGAGACCCAGTACTTC.

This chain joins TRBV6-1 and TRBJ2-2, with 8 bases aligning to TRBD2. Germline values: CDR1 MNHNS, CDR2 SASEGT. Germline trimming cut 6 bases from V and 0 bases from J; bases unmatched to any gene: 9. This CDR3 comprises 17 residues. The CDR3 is CASRTSGRPPNTGELFF. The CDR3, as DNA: TGTGCCAGCAGGACCAGCGGGAGACCCCCGAACACCGGGGAGCTGTTTTTT.

CDR3 DNA: TGCGCCAGCAGCCTCATGGGTGAGGGCCAGCCCCAGCATTTT. This gives the protein CASSLMGEGQPQHF. V usage is TRBV4-1 and J usage is TRBJ1-5; D not resolved. CDR1 is MGHRA, CDR2 YSYEKL, per germline. CDR3 length: 14 residues. V gave up 4 bases and J gave up 7 bases, with 14 bases separating them.

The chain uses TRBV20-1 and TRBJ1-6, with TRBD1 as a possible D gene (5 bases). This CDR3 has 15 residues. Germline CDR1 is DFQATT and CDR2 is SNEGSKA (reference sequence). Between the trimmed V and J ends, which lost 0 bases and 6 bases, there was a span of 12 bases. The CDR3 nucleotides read TGCAGTGCTAGAGAAGGCAGGGCGAGTAATTCACCCCTCCACTTT. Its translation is CSAREGRASNSPLHF.

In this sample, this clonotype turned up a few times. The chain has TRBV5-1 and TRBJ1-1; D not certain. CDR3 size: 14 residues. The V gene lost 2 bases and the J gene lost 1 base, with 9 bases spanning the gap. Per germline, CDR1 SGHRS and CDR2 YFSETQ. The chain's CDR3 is CASSLNSANTEAFF. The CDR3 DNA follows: TGCGCCAGCAGCTTAAACTCGGCGAACACTGAAGCTTTCTTT.